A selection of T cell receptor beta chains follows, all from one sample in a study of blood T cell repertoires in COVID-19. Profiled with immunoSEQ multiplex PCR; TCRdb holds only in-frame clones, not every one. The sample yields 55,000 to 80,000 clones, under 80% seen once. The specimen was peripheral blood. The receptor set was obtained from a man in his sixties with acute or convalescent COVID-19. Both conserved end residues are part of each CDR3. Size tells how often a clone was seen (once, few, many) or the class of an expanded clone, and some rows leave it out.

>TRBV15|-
CATSRGGGYNEQFF
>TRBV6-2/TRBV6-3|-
CASSYSPGVADTQYF
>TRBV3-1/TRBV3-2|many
CASSQFASGRAYEQYF
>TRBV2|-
CASSGRGGNTIYF
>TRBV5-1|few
CASSFRQPSYEQYF
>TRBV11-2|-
CASSSHRSYNSPLHF
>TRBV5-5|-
CASSFRSWGTSTDTQYF
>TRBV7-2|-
CASSLVGLPHEQYF
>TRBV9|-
CASSHRQGARYEQYF
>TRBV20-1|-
CSASSPAGGKSGNTIYF
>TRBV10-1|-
CASSPSGSNEQFF
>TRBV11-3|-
CASRSTSGRAGEQFF
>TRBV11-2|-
CASSPYLGLAGGPREQYF
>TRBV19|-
CASSMGGFETQYF
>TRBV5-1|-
CASSLIVGIGTGELFF
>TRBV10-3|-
CAISSQGARQPQHF
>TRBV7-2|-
CASSSGVWETQYF
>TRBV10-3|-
CAISREGGDYGYTF
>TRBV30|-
CAGTTGLGYTF
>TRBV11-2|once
CASTQIGELFF
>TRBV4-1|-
CASSQLSSGANTGELFF
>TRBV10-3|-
CAISSGQGNTEAFF
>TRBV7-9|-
CASSTEGQLNTGELFF
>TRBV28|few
CASSLPQNTDTQYF
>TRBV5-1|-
CASSPSGGGSYNEQFF
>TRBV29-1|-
CSVVRVAGGADTQYF
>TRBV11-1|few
CASSRQNANTEAFF
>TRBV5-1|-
CASSFTGTGVETQYF
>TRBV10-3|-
CAISEALSDTQYF
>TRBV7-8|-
CASSLAAGGYEQYF
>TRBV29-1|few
CSVGRDSEKLFF
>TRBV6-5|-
CASSYSGREGYGYTF
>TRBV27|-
CASINLAVSDYEQYF
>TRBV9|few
CASSVGTASGVTF
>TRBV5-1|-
CASSLSRQQETQYF
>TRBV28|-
CASSFGTGDYGYTF
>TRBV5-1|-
CASSSGDSPREQYF
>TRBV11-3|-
CASSRQAGPDTQYF
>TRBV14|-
CASSLSLGAIIAEQYF
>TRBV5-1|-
CASSWALLRGAHTDTQYF
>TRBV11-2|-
CASSSGQGHQPQHF
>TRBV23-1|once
CASSLRTGGISNQPQHF
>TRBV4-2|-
CASSRTSGSTDTQYF
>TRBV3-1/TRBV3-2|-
CASSHSQPGYEQFF
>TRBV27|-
CASRSSTGGIDTQYF
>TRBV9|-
CASGVDLNSPLHF
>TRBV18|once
CASSQAAVIEQYF
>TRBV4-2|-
CASSQGARGLNQPQHF
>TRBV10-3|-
CAISLDRVKQYF
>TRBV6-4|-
CASSEESGGGTDTQYF